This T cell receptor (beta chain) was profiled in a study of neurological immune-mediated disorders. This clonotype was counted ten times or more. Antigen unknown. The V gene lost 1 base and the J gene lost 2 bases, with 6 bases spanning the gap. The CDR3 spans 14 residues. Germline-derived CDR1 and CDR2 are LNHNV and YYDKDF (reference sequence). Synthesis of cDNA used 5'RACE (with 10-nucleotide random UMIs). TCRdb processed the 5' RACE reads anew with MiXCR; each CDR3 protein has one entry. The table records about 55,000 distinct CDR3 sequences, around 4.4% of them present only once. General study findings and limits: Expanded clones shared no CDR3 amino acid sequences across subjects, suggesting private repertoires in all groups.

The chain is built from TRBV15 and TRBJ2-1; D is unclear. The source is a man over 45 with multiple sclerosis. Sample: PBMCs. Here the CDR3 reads CATSRGGPYNEQFF. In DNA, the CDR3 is TGTGCCACCAGCAGAGGAGGACCCTACAATGAGCAGTTCTTC. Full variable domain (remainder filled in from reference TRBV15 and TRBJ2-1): DAMVIQNPRYQVTQFGKPVTLSCSQTLNHNVMYWYQQKSSQAPKLLFHYYDKDFNNEADTPDNFQSRRPNTSFCFLDIRSPGLGDTAMYLCATSRGGPYNEQFFGPGTRLTVL.